This T cell receptor beta chain came from a study of beta chain features in type 1 diabetes. Whole-study results and caveats: A moderate, significant TCRB CDR3 shortening appeared in type 1 diabetes across four CD4+ subsets.

The CDR3 has 15 amino acids. V was pared by 2 bases and J by 4 bases, with 7 bases of the junction left unmatched. Looked up from germline, CDR1 is MDHEN and CDR2 is SYDVKM. All of the isolated RNA was reverse transcribed, so expressed TCRB transcripts were sequenced. Here immunoSEQ multiplex PCR was the method, and the copy in TCRdb shows in-frame clones only, minus some. The table includes around 250,000 clones, over 20% detected once. This clone came up a few times. What it binds is not known. This receptor was obtained from a woman between 40 and 55 years old with type 1 diabetes. V gene TRBV28 combines with J gene TRBJ1-2; TRBD1 matches 7 bases. Source material: naive CD4+ T cells from blood. CDR3 loop: CASSLGGGRSYGYTF. CDR3 nucleotide sequence: TGTGCCAGCAGTTTAGGAGGGGGCAGAAGCTATGGCTACACCTTC.